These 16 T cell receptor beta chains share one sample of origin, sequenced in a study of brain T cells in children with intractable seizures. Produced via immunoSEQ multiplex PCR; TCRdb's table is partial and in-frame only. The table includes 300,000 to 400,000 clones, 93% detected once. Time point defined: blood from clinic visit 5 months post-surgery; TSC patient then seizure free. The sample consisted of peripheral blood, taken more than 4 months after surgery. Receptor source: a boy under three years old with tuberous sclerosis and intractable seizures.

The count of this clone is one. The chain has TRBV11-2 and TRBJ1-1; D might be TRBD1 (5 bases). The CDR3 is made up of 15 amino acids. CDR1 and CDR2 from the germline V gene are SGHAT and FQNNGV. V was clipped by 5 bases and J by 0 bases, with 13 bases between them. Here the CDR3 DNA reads TGTGCCAGCAGCACCATTGAGGGGTTGAACACTGAAGCTTTCTTT. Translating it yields CASSTIEGLNTEAFF.

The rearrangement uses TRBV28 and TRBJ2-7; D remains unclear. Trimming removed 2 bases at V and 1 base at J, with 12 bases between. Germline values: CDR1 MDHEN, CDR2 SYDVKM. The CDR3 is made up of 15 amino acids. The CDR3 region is CASSLLGPQSYEQYF. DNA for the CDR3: TGTGCCAGCAGTTTACTAGGCCCGCAGTCCTACGAGCAGTACTTC.

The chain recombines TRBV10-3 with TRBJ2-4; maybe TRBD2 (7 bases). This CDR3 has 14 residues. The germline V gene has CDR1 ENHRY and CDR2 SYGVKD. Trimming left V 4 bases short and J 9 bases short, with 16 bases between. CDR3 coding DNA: TGTGCCATCAGTGGACAGGAGGAGCGGGGCATTCAGTACTTC. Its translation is CAISGQEERGIQYF.

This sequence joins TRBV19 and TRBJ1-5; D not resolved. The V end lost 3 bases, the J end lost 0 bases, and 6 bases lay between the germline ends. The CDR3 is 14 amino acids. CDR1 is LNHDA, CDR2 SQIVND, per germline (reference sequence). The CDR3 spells CASSIQSSNQPQHF. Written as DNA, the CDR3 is TGTGCCAGTAGTATTCAGTCTAGCAATCAGCCCCAGCATTTT.

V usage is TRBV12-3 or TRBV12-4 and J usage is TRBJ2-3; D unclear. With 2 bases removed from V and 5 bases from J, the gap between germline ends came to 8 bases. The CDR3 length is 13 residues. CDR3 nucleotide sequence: TGTGCCAGCAGTTTATCTAGACAAGATACGCAGTATTTT. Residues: CASSLSRQDTQYF.

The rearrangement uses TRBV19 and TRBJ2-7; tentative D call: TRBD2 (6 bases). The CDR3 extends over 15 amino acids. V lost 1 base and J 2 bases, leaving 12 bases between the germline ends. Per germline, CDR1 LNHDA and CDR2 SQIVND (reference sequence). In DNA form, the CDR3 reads TGTGCCAGTAGTATAGGAGCGGGCCCAGCCTACGAGCAGTACTTC. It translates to CASSIGAGPAYEQYF.

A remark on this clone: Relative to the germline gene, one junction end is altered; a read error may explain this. For the CDR3, the DNA is TGTGCCAGCAGCCTAACGGGCGCAGATACGCAGTATTTT. As protein: CASSLTGADTQYF. The chain carries TRBV7-3 and TRBJ2-3; D gene uncertain. This CDR3 contains 13 residues. Germline CDR1 reads SGHTA; CDR2 reads FQGTGA. Together with reference TRBV7-3 and TRBJ2-3, the CDR3 gives the full variable domain: GAGVSQTPSNKVTEKGKYVELRCDPISGHTALYWYRQSLGQGPEFLIYFQGTGAADDSGLPNDRFFAVRPEGSVSTLKIQRTERGDSAVYLCASSLTGADTQYFGPGTRLTVL.

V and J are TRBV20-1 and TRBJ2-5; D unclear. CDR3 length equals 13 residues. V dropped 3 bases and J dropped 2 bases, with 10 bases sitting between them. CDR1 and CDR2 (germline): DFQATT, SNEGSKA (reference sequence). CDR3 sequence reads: CSASTLWQETQYF. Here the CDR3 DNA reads TGCAGTGCTAGTACCCTATGGCAAGAGACCCAGTACTTC.

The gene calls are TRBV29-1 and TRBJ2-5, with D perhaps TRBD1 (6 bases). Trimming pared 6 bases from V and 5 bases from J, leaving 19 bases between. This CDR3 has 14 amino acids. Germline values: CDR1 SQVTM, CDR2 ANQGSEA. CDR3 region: CSVERTVGWETQYF. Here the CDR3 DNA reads TGCAGCGTCGAAAGGACAGTAGGTTGGGAGACCCAGTACTTC.

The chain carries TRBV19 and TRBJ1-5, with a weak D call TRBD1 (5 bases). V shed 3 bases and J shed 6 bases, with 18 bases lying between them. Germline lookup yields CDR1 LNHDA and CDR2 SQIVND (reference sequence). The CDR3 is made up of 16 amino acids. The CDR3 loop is CASSMASRGSAQPQHF. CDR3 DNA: TGTGCCAGTAGTATGGCTTCTAGGGGATCGGCTCAGCCCCAGCATTTT.

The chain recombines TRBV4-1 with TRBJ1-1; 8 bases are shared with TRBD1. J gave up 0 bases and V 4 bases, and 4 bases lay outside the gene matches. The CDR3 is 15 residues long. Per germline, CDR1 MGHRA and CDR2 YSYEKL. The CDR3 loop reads CASSLTGDMNTEAFF. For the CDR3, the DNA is TGCGCCAGCAGCCTGACAGGGGACATGAACACTGAAGCTTTCTTT.

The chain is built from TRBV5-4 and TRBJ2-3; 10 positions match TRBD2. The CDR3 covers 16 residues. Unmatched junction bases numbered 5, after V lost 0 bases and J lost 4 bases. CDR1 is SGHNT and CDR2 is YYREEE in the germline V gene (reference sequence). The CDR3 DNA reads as TGTGCCAGCAGCTTGGTTTCAGCGGGGGGGGCAGATACGCAGTATTTT. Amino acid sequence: CASSLVSAGGADTQYF.

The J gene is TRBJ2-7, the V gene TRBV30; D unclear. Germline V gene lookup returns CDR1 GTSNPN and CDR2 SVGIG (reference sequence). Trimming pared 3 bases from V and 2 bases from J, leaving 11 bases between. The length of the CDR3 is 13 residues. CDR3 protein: CAWSLGLPYEQYF. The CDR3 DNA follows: TGTGCCTGGAGCCTAGGTTTGCCCTACGAGCAGTACTTC. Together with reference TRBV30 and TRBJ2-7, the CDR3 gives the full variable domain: SQTIHQWPATLVQPVGSPLSLECTVEGTSNPNLYWYRQAAGRGLQLLFYSVGIGQISSEVPQNLSASRPQDRQFILSSKKLLLSDSGFYLCAWSLGLPYEQYFGPGTRLTVT.

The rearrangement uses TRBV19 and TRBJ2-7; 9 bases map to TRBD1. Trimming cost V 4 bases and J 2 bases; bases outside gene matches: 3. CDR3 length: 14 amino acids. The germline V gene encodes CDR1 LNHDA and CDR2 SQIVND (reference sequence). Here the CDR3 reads CASSKGQGPYEQYF. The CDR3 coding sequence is TGTGCCAGTAGTAAGGGACAGGGCCCCTACGAGCAGTACTTC. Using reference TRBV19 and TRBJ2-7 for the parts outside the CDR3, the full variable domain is DGGITQSPKYLFRKEGQNVTLSCEQNLNHDAMYWYRQDPGQGLRLIYYSQIVNDFQKGDIAEGYSVSREKKESFPLTVTSAQKNPTAFYLCASSKGQGPYEQYFGPGTRLTVT.

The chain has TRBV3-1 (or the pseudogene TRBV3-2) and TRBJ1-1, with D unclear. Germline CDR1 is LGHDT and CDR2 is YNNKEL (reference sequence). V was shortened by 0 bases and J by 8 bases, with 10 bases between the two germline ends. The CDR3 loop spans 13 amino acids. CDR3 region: CASSQDAGREAFF. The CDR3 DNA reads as TGTGCCAGCAGCCAAGACGCGGGGAGGGAAGCTTTCTTT.

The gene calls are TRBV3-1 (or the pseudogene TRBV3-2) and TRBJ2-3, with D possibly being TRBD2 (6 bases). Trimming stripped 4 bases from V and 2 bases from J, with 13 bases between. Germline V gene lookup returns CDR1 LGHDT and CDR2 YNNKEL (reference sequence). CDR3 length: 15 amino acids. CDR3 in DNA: TGTGCCAGCAGCCCCTTCGGGACTTCCACAGATACGCAGTATTTT. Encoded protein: CASSPFGTSTDTQYF.